This TCR beta chain was recovered during a study of blood T cell repertoires in COVID-19. Participants were aged about 18 to 100 years from roughly 26 US areas. Cohort placement rested on clinical history that participants reported themselves. CDR3 length equals 12 residues. In germline, CDR1 is LNHDA, CDR2 SQIVND (reference sequence). Trimming took off 7 bases at V and 5 bases at J, with 11 bases between the two ends. The repertoire was sequenced with immunoSEQ multiplex PCR; TCRdb's copy has only in-frame clones and lacks some. The table shows about 310,000 clones, with roughly 90% occurring only once.

V and J are TRBV19 and TRBJ1-1, with D perhaps TRBD1 (5 bases). This TCR derives from a woman in her 30s who had recovered from COVID-19. Source material: PBMCs or T cells enriched from blood (not recorded which). The CDR3, as DNA: TGTGCCAGTAAGGACGGGGGGACTGAAGCTTTCTTT. This sequence encodes CASKDGGTEAFF.